Shown below are 16 T cell receptor beta chains from a single sample sequenced in a study of T cells after yellow fever vaccination. One entry per CDR3 protein, called by TCRdb with MiXCR from the 5' RACE reads. The table lists about 330,000 distinct CDR3 sequences, about 6.9% of them singletons. The specimen was PBMCs, collected more than 35 days after the first yellow fever vaccination. Every receptor here comes from a man aged 18 to 35 who received the YFV17D yellow fever vaccine.

This clonotype was found a few times. This chain joins TRBV18 and TRBJ1-2; 8 positions match TRBD1. This CDR3 is built from 16 residues. CDR1 is KGHSH, CDR2 LQKENI, per germline. The V gene end was trimmed by 2 bases and the J gene end by 4 bases; junction bases not matched to a gene: 9. Here the CDR3 reads CASSPSFGQGLYGYTF. DNA for the CDR3: TGTGCCAGCTCACCAAGTTTTGGACAGGGACTCTATGGCTACACCTTC.

This clonotype was detected a few times. This sequence joins TRBV10-1 and TRBJ1-4; D gene unclear. Trimming left V 2 bases short and J 7 bases short, with 20 bases between. Per germline, CDR1 WNHNN and CDR2 SYGVQD (reference sequence). This CDR3 comprises 17 residues. CDR3 coding DNA: TGCGCCAGCAGTGAGCCCAGGTCGGTCAACGGCGGTGAAAAACTGTTTTTT. Protein: CASSEPRSVNGGEKLFF.

The sample holds many counts of this clonotype. The CDR3 DNA is TGTGCCAGCAGCTTAATAGGTCGAAGCGATGAGCAGTTCTTC. Amino acids: CASSLIGRSDEQFF. The chain carries TRBV7-9 and TRBJ2-1; D is undetermined. Germline CDR1 and CDR2: SEHNR and FQNEAQ (reference sequence). V lost 2 bases and J lost 8, with 13 bases in between. This CDR3 contains 14 residues.

The gene calls are TRBV18 and TRBJ2-2; 8 nucleotides match TRBD2. The CDR3 is made up of 18 amino acids. V gave up 0 bases and J gave up 3 bases; unmatched junction bases: 9. Germline loops: CDR1 KGHSH, CDR2 LQKENI. The CDR3 DNA is TGTGCCAGCTCACCACCGATCGGGCGGGGGGACGACACCGGGGAGCTGTTTTTT. It yields the protein CASSPPIGRGDDTGELFF.

This clonotype has a count of ten or more. The rearrangement uses TRBV20-1 and TRBJ2-1, with 8 bases matching TRBD2. Germline V gives CDR1 DFQATT, CDR2 SNEGSKA (reference sequence). V gave up 0 bases and J gave up 0 bases; unmatched junction bases: 16. The CDR3 runs 20 residues. CDR3 loop: CSARDPTGGGPRSSYNEQFF. CDR3 in DNA: TGCAGTGCTAGAGATCCTACCGGCGGGGGGCCGAGGAGCTCCTACAATGAGCAGTTCTTC.

This clonotype was seen at least ten times. The chain is built from TRBV5-1 and TRBJ1-2; weak D call: TRBD1 (6 bases). Germline CDR1 reads SGHRS; CDR2 reads YFSETQ. V was clipped by 0 bases and J by 0 bases, with 15 bases between them. The CDR3 contains 17 residues. The CDR3 reads CASSLDSRDTSNYGYTF. In nucleotides, the CDR3 is TGCGCCAGCAGCTTGGACTCCCGGGACACTTCTAACTATGGCTACACCTTC.

Many counts were recorded for this clonotype. The rearrangement uses TRBV19 and TRBJ2-5; TRBD1 matches 10 bases. The CDR3 length is 17 residues. V lost 4 bases, J lost 2 bases, and 10 bases stayed unmatched. Looked up from germline, CDR1 is LNHDA and CDR2 is SQIVND (reference sequence). This CDR3 is CASSTGQGTRGQETQYF. CDR3 coding DNA: TGTGCCAGTAGTACGGGACAGGGGACAAGGGGACAAGAGACCCAGTACTTC.

This clonotype was seen only a few times. V usage is TRBV6-5 and J usage is TRBJ2-7; D is perhaps TRBD1 (5 bases). The length of the CDR3 is 16 residues. Trimming took off 0 bases at V and 0 bases at J, with 12 bases between the two ends. CDR1 MNHEY and CDR2 SVGAGI come from the germline V gene. The CDR3 coding sequence is TGTGCCAGCAGTTACTCGGGGTCAGGGATCTCCTACGAGCAGTACTTC. Amino acid sequence: CASSYSGSGISYEQYF.

V gene TRBV6-2 or TRBV6-3 combines with J gene TRBJ1-1; no definite D call. V gave up 6 bases and J gave up 0 bases, with 14 bases separating them. CDR1 MNHEY and CDR2 SVGEGT come from the germline V gene. This CDR3 has 15 residues. For the CDR3, the DNA is TGTGCCAGCAGGCCTCTAGATCGTCTGAACACTGAAGCTTTCTTT. It translates to CASRPLDRLNTEAFF.

The table lists this clonotype with many counts. V gene TRBV5-4 combines with J gene TRBJ2-5; D unclear. The length of the CDR3 is 15 residues. V was trimmed by 1 base and J by 4 bases, leaving 14 bases between them. Germline V gene data show CDR1 as SGHNT and CDR2 as YYREEE (reference sequence). CDR3 region: CASSLLRSKGETQYF. CDR3 coding DNA: TGTGCCAGCAGCTTGTTGAGGAGCAAGGGAGAGACCCAGTACTTC.

V and J are TRBV13 and TRBJ2-3, with D unclear. The CDR3 spans 15 residues. Germline CDR1 PRHDT, CDR2 FYEKMQ (reference sequence). Between the trimmed V and J ends, which lost 5 bases and 1 base, there was a span of 13 bases. CDR3 sequence (DNA): TGTGCCAGCAGCCCGCCCGGATCTGGCACAGATACGCAGTATTTT. This translates into CASSPPGSGTDTQYF.

Remarks on this clonotype: A much larger clone lies one base from this, so it may be a read error. The chain recombines TRBV7-2 with TRBJ2-3, with D tentatively TRBD2 (5 bases). The germline CDR1 and CDR2 sequences are SGHTA and FQGNSA. This CDR3 has 12 residues. In DNA, the CDR3 is TGTTCCAGCAGCGACTACGCAGATACGCAGTATTTT. This gives the protein CSSSDYADTQYF.

This chain uses TRBV4-1 with TRBJ2-2; TRBD2 aligns across 9 bases. CDR1 is MGHRA, CDR2 YSYEKL, per germline. V lost 8 bases to trimming and J lost 5 bases; unmatched junction nucleotides: 12. CDR3 length: 16 residues. CDR3 nucleotide sequence: TGCGCCAGCGCCCGAATTGGCGGGGGGGCGACCGGGGAGCTGTTTTTT. Amino acids: CASARIGGGATGELFF.

This clonotype was recorded many times. The rearrangement joins TRBV4-2 to TRBJ2-1, with 8 nucleotides matching TRBD2. Looked up from germline, CDR1 is LGHNA and CDR2 is YNFKEQ. This CDR3 has 15 residues. V trimming: 4 bases; J trimming: 6 bases; junction bases outside the gene matches: 8. Here the CDR3 reads CASSPISGGPNEQFF. CDR3 sequence (DNA): TGTGCCAGCAGCCCGATCAGCGGGGGCCCCAATGAGCAGTTCTTC.

This clonotype was counted ten times or more. The rearrangement joins TRBV12-3 or TRBV12-4 to TRBJ1-1, with D uncertain. This CDR3 region has 13 residues. Trimming cost V 1 base and J 2 bases, with 5 bases left between them. The CDR3 DNA is TGTGCCAGCAGTTTAGAGAGAAACACTGAAGCTTTCTTT. It encodes CASSLERNTEAFF.

This clonotype was seen a handful of times. The chain employs TRBV12-3 or TRBV12-4 and TRBJ2-3; D is perhaps TRBD2 (6 bases). This CDR3 has 15 residues. The ends were cut back, 8 bases at V and 2 bases at J, with 17 bases in the middle. The CDR3 DNA reads as TGTGCCAGCGGATCCGGTCCGGGGGACACAGATACGCAGTATTTT. Its protein is CASGSGPGDTDTQYF.